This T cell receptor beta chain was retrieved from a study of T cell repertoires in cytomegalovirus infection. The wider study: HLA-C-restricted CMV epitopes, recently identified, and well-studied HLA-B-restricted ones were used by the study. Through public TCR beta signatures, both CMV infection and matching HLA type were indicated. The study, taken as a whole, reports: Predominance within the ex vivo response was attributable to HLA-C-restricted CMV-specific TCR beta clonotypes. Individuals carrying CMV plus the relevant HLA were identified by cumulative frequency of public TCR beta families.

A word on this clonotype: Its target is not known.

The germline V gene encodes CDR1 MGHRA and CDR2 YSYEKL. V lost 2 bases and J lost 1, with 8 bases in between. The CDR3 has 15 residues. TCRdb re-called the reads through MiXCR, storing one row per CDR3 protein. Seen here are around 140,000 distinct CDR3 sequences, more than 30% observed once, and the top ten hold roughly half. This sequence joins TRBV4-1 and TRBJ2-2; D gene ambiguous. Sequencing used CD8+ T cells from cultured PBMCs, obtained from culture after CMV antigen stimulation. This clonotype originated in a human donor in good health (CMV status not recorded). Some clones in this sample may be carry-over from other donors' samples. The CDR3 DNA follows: TGCGCCAGCAGCCAATGGGCAGGGAACACCGGGGAGCTGTTTTTT. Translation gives CASSQWAGNTGELFF.